The 8 T cell receptor beta chains below all came from one sample that was sequenced in a study of siplizumab effects on memory and regulatory T cells. Some clones are missing from TCRdb's copy, which holds only in-frame ones; the method was immunoSEQ multiplex PCR. The repertoire includes approximately 60,000 clones, around 79% of them detected once, and 0.35% to 0.5% sits in the top ten. Sequences were obtained from memory CD4+ T cells sorted from blood. These receptors originate from a human donor in good health.

The rearrangement uses TRBV4-1 and TRBJ1-3, with D tentatively TRBD1 (6 bases). Trimming took off 0 bases at V and 5 bases at J, with 8 bases between the two ends. The CDR3 is made up of 14 amino acids. CDR1 is MGHRA and CDR2 is YSYEKL in the germline V gene. The CDR3 DNA follows: TGCGCCAGCAGCCAAGATACAGGGCGAAACACCATATATTTT. This encodes CASSQDTGRNTIYF.

The chain joins TRBV4-1 to TRBJ2-2; 8 bases map to TRBD2. The CDR3 length is 17 residues. The trim removed 0 bases at V and 0 bases at J, leaving 3 bases unmatched. Germline V gives CDR1 MGHRA, CDR2 YSYEKL. CDR3 in DNA: TGCGCCAGCAGCCAAGACCGCGGGGGGACGAACACCGGGGAGCTGTTTTTT. Its translation is CASSQDRGGTNTGELFF.

The genes are TRBV2 and TRBJ1-2, with a tentative D call TRBD1 (6 bases). In germline, CDR1 is SNHLY, CDR2 FYNNEI. Trimming took 5 bases from V and 1 from J, leaving 17 bases between them. The CDR3 extends over 16 amino acids. The CDR3: CASSTLTGKINYGYTF. CDR3 bases: TGTGCCAGCAGTACCTTAACAGGGAAGATTAACTATGGCTACACCTTC. Full variable domain (rest looked up from reference TRBV2 and TRBJ1-2): EPEVTQTPSHQVTQMGQEVILRCVPISNHLYFYWYRQILGQKVEFLVSFYNNEISEKSEIFDDQFSVERPDGSNFTLKIRSTKLEDSAMYFCASSTLTGKINYGYTFGSGTRLTVV.

The genes are TRBV11-2 and TRBJ2-3; D gene ambiguous. Per germline, CDR1 SGHAT and CDR2 FQNNGV. V was shortened by 0 bases and J by 4 bases, with 5 bases between the two germline ends. This CDR3 comprises 13 residues. The CDR3 here is CASSLDLSDTQYF. The CDR3 DNA reads TGTGCCAGCAGCTTAGATTTATCAGATACGCAGTATTTT.

J is TRBJ2-7 and V is TRBV7-3, with D hard to call. Trimming took off 5 bases at V and 3 bases at J, with 11 bases between the two ends. Germline-derived CDR1 and CDR2 are SGHTA and FQGTGA. The CDR3 is 13 residues long. As DNA, the CDR3 is TGTGCCAGCAGCCAATTGGACGGCTACGAGCAGTACTTC. As protein: CASSQLDGYEQYF.

The chain employs TRBV5-4 and TRBJ1-4, with 7 bases fitting TRBD1. The CDR3 runs to 15 residues. Germline V gene sequence: CDR1 SGHNT, CDR2 YYREEE (reference sequence). Unmatched junction bases numbered 8, after V lost 4 bases and J lost 5 bases. CDR3 amino acids: CASSLKKTGNEKLFF. CDR3 nucleotide sequence: TGTGCCAGCAGCCTTAAAAAGACAGGGAATGAAAAACTGTTTTTT.

The chain uses TRBV19 and TRBJ1-2; 10 nucleotides agree with TRBD1. CDR3 length: 14 amino acids. From germline, CDR1 is LNHDA and CDR2 SQIVND (reference sequence). V shed 6 bases, J shed 5 bases, and the junction held 6 bases outside the gene matches. CDR3 DNA: TGTGCCAGTAGGCGCACGGGACAGGGGTATGGCTACACCTTC. Encoded protein: CASRRTGQGYGYTF.

The rearrangement links TRBV6-4 to TRBJ2-2; the D gene could be TRBD1 or TRBD2 (6 bases each). Per the germline V gene, CDR1 is MRHNA and CDR2 is SNTAGT. CDR3 size: 16 residues. The V and J ends lost 2 bases and 5 bases respectively, with 15 bases between them. The CDR3 spells CASSDQGGQKTGELFF. Written as DNA, the CDR3 is TGTGCCAGCAGTGACCAAGGGGGGCAGAAGACCGGGGAGCTGTTTTTT.